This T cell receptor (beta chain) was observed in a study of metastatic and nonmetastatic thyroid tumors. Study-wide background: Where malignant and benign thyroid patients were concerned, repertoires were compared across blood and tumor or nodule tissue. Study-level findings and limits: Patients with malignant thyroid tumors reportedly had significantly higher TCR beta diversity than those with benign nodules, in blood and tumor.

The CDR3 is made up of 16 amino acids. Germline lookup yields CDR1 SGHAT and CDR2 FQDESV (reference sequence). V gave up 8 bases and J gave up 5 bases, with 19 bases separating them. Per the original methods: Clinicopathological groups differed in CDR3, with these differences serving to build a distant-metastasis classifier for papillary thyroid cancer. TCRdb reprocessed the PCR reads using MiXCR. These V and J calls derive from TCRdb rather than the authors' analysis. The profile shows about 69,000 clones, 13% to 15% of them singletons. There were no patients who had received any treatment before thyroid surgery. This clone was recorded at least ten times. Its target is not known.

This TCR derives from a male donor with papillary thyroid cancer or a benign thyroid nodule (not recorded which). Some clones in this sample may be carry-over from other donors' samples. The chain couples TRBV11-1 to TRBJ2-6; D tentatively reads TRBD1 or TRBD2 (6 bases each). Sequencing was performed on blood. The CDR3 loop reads CASGETGGLRANVLTF. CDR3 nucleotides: TGTGCCAGCGGCGAGACAGGAGGACTAAGGGCCAACGTCCTGACTTTC.